The 21 T cell receptor beta chains reported below all come from one sample, sequenced in a study of shared clonotypes between healthy human individuals. TCRdb keeps only in-frame clones here, not all; method: immunoSEQ multiplex PCR. This sample yields 800,000 to 1,200,000 clones, of which around three quarters are seen a single time; 0.5% to 0.6% belongs to the top ten. The sample was memory CD4+ T cells from PBMCs. Subset specified: CD45RA-negative fraction. These receptors originate from a man aged 18 to 30 in good health. Some clones in this sample may be carry-over from other donors' samples.

The chain employs TRBV15 and TRBJ2-3; D might be TRBD2 (6 bases). With 3 bases removed from V and 3 bases from J, the gap between germline ends came to 10 bases. CDR3 size: 14 residues. Germline CDR1 is LNHNV and CDR2 is YYDKDF (reference sequence). CDR3 nucleotides: TGTGCCACCAGCAGTTCACTAGCTACAGATACGCAGTATTTT. This sequence encodes CATSSSLATDTQYF.

The chain employs TRBV10-3 and TRBJ1-1; D perhaps matches TRBD1 (6 bases). Looked up from germline, CDR1 is ENHRY and CDR2 is SYGVKD. Trimming cost V 1 base and J 0 bases, with 9 bases left between them. The CDR3 spans 15 residues. This CDR3 is CAISEYGQMNTEAFF. The DNA of the CDR3 is TGTGCCATCAGTGAGTATGGACAGATGAACACTGAAGCTTTCTTT.

The chain recombines TRBV7-9 with TRBJ2-7; no reliable D call. Per the germline V gene, CDR1 is SEHNR and CDR2 is FQNEAQ (reference sequence). The V end was cut by 5 bases, the J end by 1 base, with 9 bases between. This CDR3 has 13 amino acids. The CDR3, as DNA: TGTGCCAGCAGCGCCTTGGGGTCCTACGAGCAGTACTTC. It yields the protein CASSALGSYEQYF. The complete variable domain, with remaining parts taken from reference TRBV7-9 and TRBJ2-7, reads DTGVSQNPRHKITKRGQNVTFRCDPISEHNRLYWYRQTLGQGPEFLTYFQNEAQLEKSRLLSDRFSAERPKGSFSTLEIQRTEQGDSAMYLCASSALGSYEQYFGPGTRLTVT.

The chain recombines TRBV6-1 with TRBJ2-5, with no clear D. The V end was cut by 4 bases, the J end by 0 bases, with 6 bases between. CDR3 length: 13 amino acids. The germline V gene has CDR1 MNHNS and CDR2 SASEGT. The CDR3 bases are TGTGCCAGCAGTGGACTGAACCAAGAGACCCAGTACTTC. Encoded protein: CASSGLNQETQYF.

This sequence joins TRBV7-2 and TRBJ2-7; D uncertain. CDR1 and CDR2 from the germline V gene are SGHTA and FQGNSA. Deletions cut 1 base from V and 0 bases from J, with 10 bases between. The CDR3 has 15 amino acids. CDR3 nucleotides: TGTGCCAGCAGCTTAGACCCCCAAAGCTCCTACGAGCAGTACTTC. Protein sequence: CASSLDPQSSYEQYF.

The chain combines TRBV15 with TRBJ2-7; 7 bases agree with TRBD2. The CDR3 has 15 residues. Germline V gene data show CDR1 as LNHNV and CDR2 as YYDKDF (reference sequence). V shed 0 bases and J 4 bases; nucleotides not matched to a gene: 6. In DNA form, the CDR3 reads TGTGCCACCAGCAGAGAGCAACGGGGGGAATACGAGCAGTACTTC. Translation gives CATSREQRGEYEQYF.

The genes are TRBV7-6 and TRBJ2-7, with TRBD2 matching 9 bases. The CDR3 runs 18 residues. V trimming: 5 bases; J trimming: 0 bases; junction bases outside the gene matches: 14. Germline CDR1 reads SGHVS; CDR2 reads FNYEAQ. The CDR3 loop reads CASSRSAASGEGSYEQYF. In DNA form, the CDR3 reads TGTGCCAGCAGCCGGAGCGCTGCTAGCGGGGAGGGCTCCTACGAGCAGTACTTC.

The chain combines TRBV7-9 with TRBJ2-5; 9 bases match TRBD1. J lost 3 bases, V lost 5 bases, and 4 bases had no gene match. CDR1 and CDR2 (germline): SEHNR, FQNEAQ (reference sequence). This CDR3 region has 14 residues. CDR3 DNA sequence: TGTGCCAGCAGCCACGGACAGGGGAAAGAGACCCAGTACTTC. This codes for CASSHGQGKETQYF. Filled out from reference TRBV7-9 and TRBJ2-5, the complete variable domain reads DTGVSQNPRHKITKRGQNVTFRCDPISEHNRLYWYRQTLGQGPEFLTYFQNEAQLEKSRLLSDRFSAERPKGSFSTLEIQRTEQGDSAMYLCASSHGQGKETQYFGPGTRLLVL.

The gene calls are TRBV19 and TRBJ1-1; D perhaps matches TRBD1 (5 bases). Germline-derived CDR1 and CDR2 are LNHDA and SQIVND (reference sequence). The CDR3 length is 15 residues. V gave up 9 bases and J gave up 3 bases, with 20 bases separating them. The CDR3, as DNA: TGTGCCAGCACCGATCCGGCGAGGGGAGACACTGAAGCTTTCTTT. Its translation is CASTDPARGDTEAFF.

The V gene is TRBV28, the J gene TRBJ1-1; TRBD1 agrees at 7 bases. The V gene's germline CDR1 is MDHEN and CDR2 SYDVKM. V dropped 3 bases and J dropped 3; count of bases not matched to a gene: 10. The CDR3 length is 16 residues. CDR3 sequence: CASSLNPYRGYTEAFF. The CDR3 bases are TGTGCCAGCAGTTTGAATCCCTACAGGGGATACACTGAAGCTTTCTTT.

This chain connects TRBV18 to TRBJ2-2; D remains ambiguous. Germline CDR1 reads KGHSH; CDR2 reads LQKENI. Trimming cost V 3 bases and J 4 bases, with 9 bases left between them. The CDR3 totals 14 residues. CDR3 bases: TGTGCCAGCTCACCCGACCTGCTCACCGGGGAGCTGTTTTTT. It yields the protein CASSPDLLTGELFF.

This clone has only one observation. The J gene is TRBJ2-1, the V gene TRBV18, with 9 bases identical to TRBD2. Germline V CDR1 and CDR2: KGHSH, LQKENI. The CDR3 runs 14 residues. Trimming removed 3 bases from V and 8 bases from J; junction bases left unmatched: 5. The CDR3 sequence is CASSPLAGRDEQFF. For the CDR3, the DNA is TGTGCCAGCTCACCTCTAGCGGGACGCGATGAGCAGTTCTTC.

The genes are TRBV28 and TRBJ2-4; 9 bases line up with TRBD1. The CDR3 runs to 15 residues. The V and J ends lost 2 bases and 8 bases, in that order; junction bases with no gene match: 7. CDR1 is MDHEN and CDR2 is SYDVKM in the germline V gene. This CDR3 is CASSLGTGRIDIQYF. CDR3 in DNA: TGTGCCAGCAGTTTAGGGACAGGGAGAATAGACATTCAGTACTTC.

The V and J genes are TRBV25-1 and TRBJ2-5, with 14 bases that match TRBD2. Germline V CDR1 and CDR2: MGHDK, SYGVNS. V was clipped by 4 bases and J by 4 bases; unmatched bases: 2. The CDR3 is 15 residues long. The CDR3 loop is CASSAGTSGRETQYF. The CDR3 nucleotides read TGTGCCAGCAGTGCCGGGACTAGCGGGAGAGAGACCCAGTACTTC.

The V and J genes are TRBV5-1 and TRBJ1-1, with D maybe TRBD1 (6 bases). Between the trimmed V and J ends, which lost 1 base and 5 bases, there was a span of 15 bases. The CDR3 spans 15 residues. CDR1 SGHRS and CDR2 YFSETQ come from the germline V gene. The chain's CDR3 is CASSLSMGAGTEAFF. Here the CDR3 DNA reads TGCGCCAGCAGCTTGTCTATGGGGGCCGGTACTGAAGCTTTCTTT.

This chain uses TRBV5-1 with TRBJ2-5; 9 positions agree with TRBD2. The germline CDR1 and CDR2 sequences are SGHRS and YFSETQ. V trimming: 4 bases; J trimming: 4 bases; junction bases outside the gene matches: 8. This CDR3 is 15 amino acids long. CDR3 sequence (DNA): TGCGCCAGCAGCATGATAGCGGGAGATGGAGAGACCCAGTACTTC. The encoded protein is CASSMIAGDGETQYF. The whole variable domain, remainder taken from reference TRBV5-1 and TRBJ2-5, is KAGVTQTPRYLIKTRGQQVTLSCSPISGHRSVSWYQQTPGQGLQFLFEYFSETQRNKGNFPGRFSGRQFSNSRSEMNVSTLELGDSALYLCASSMIAGDGETQYFGPGTRLLVL.

The chain couples TRBV4-2 to TRBJ2-7, with 12 bases aligning to TRBD2. The CDR3 is 16 residues long. Trimming at V came to 4 bases and at J to 3 bases, leaving 7 bases not matched to a gene. Germline CDR1 and CDR2: LGHNA and YNFKEQ. This chain's CDR3 is CASSRRLAGDFYEQYF. CDR3 DNA: TGTGCCAGCAGCCGGAGACTAGCGGGAGACTTCTACGAGCAGTACTTC.

CDR3 residues: CASSYGGGNQPQHF. The CDR3 coding sequence is TGTGCCAGCAGTTACGGGGGGGGCAATCAGCCCCAGCATTTT. V and J are TRBV6-6 and TRBJ1-5, with a possible D match to TRBD1 (5 bases). V was trimmed by 2 bases and J by 2 bases, leaving 7 bases between them. The CDR3 is 14 amino acids. In germline, CDR1 is MNHNY, CDR2 SVGAGI (reference sequence).

This chain connects TRBV10-3 to TRBJ2-1; D possibly corresponds to TRBD2 (6 bases). Per the germline V gene, CDR1 is ENHRY and CDR2 is SYGVKD. This CDR3 is built from 15 residues. Trimming pared 4 bases from V and 2 bases from J, leaving 12 bases between. The CDR3 bases are TGTGCCATCAGTGGGACTATTACGGCCTACAATGAGCAGTTCTTC. Translating it yields CAISGTITAYNEQFF.

This clone has just a few counts. The gene calls are TRBV27 and TRBJ2-3, with D tentatively TRBD1 or TRBD2 (5 bases each). This CDR3 contains 15 residues. Trimming shortened V by 7 bases and J by 2 bases, and 16 bases separated the two germline ends. Germline V gene lookup returns CDR1 MNHEY and CDR2 SMNVEV (reference sequence). In DNA, the CDR3 is TGTGCCAGCAAGGGATGGGGGACCAACACAGATACGCAGTATTTT. Residues: CASKGWGTNTDTQYF.

As concerns this clone: Other DNA variants within this sample encode the same CDR3. The gene calls are TRBV30 and TRBJ2-6; D unresolved. Trimming pared 3 bases from V and 1 base from J, leaving 7 bases between. Looked up from germline, CDR1 is GTSNPN and CDR2 is SVGIG (reference sequence). CDR3 length: 14 residues. Here the CDR3 DNA reads TGTGCCTGGAGCGTAGGGTCTGGGGCCAACGTCCTGACTTTC. It is translated as CAWSVGSGANVLTF. Filled out from reference TRBV30 and TRBJ2-6, the complete variable domain reads SQTIHQWPATLVQPVGSPLSLECTVEGTSNPNLYWYRQAAGRGLQLLFYSVGIGQISSEVPQNLSASRPQDRQFILSSKKLLLSDSGFYLCAWSVGSGANVLTFGAGSRLTVL.